A single sample gave rise to the 4 T cell receptor beta chains below, sequenced in a study of blood T cell repertoires in COVID-19. Only in-frame clones appear in the TCRdb table, and some are missing; sequencing was by immunoSEQ multiplex PCR. The sample shows 9,500 to 15,000 clones, roughly 85% of them seen only once. The specimen was peripheral blood. The receptor set was obtained from a human donor in a cohort sampled during active COVID-19.

The V call is TRBV5-5, the J call TRBJ2-3; weak D call: TRBD1 (5 bases). The CDR3 runs 13 residues. The germline gives CDR1 SGHKS, CDR2 YYEKEE (reference sequence). V was cut by 4 bases and J by 1 base, with 7 bases left in between. Here the CDR3 DNA reads TGTGCCAGCAGCCCGACAGGCACAGATACGCAGTATTTT. Protein sequence: CASSPTGTDTQYF.

The DNA of the CDR3 is TGCGCCAGCAGCTTAGGCTCTAGCGGACTGGTGGAGCTGTTTTTT. Amino acids: CASSLGSSGLVELFF. The V call is TRBV5-1, the J call TRBJ2-2, with TRBD2 matching 7 bases. The trim removed 2 bases at V and 10 bases at J, leaving 11 bases unmatched. The CDR3 loop spans 15 amino acids. Germline CDR1 reads SGHRS; CDR2 reads YFSETQ.

This clone was seen a few times. The chain links TRBV2 to TRBJ1-5, with D perhaps TRBD1 (5 bases). The CDR3 has 13 residues. V was clipped by 6 bases and J by 4 bases, with 10 bases between them. CDR1 and CDR2 (germline): SNHLY, FYNNEI. The CDR3 nucleotides read TGTGCCAGCAGGCTTTCAGGGAATCAGCCCCAGCATTTT. Protein sequence: CASRLSGNQPQHF.

The V gene is TRBV5-6, the J gene TRBJ1-2; weak D call: TRBD1 (5 bases). The CDR3 spans 12 residues. Trimming took off 2 bases at V and 4 bases at J, with 6 bases between the two ends. CDR1 is SGHDT and CDR2 is YYEEEE in the germline V gene. The CDR3 coding sequence is TGTGCCAGCAGCTTAAGGGGCTATGGCTACACCTTC. As protein: CASSLRGYGYTF.